This T cell receptor beta chain was retrieved from a study of response to subunit inactivated influenza vaccine. Germline V lookup: CDR1 SGHNT, CDR2 YYREEE (reference sequence). The V and J ends lost 2 bases and 3 bases respectively, with 11 bases between them. This CDR3 is 14 amino acids long. Points from the study as a whole: That few new T cells are recruited by each seasonal influenza vaccination was the authors' suggestion.

From the RT-PCR reads, TCRdb called clonotypes with MiXCR, one entry per CDR3 protein. Of roughly 500,000 distinct CDR3 sequences listed, 16% are singletons. About this clonotype itself: Antigen specificity is unknown.

Sequences were derived from CD4+ T cells sorted from PBMCs, sampled around 25 months after vaccination. This sequence originates from a man in his fifties or sixties who received an inactivated influenza vaccine. The V call is TRBV5-4, the J call TRBJ1-2; maybe TRBD1 (5 bases). Written as DNA, the CDR3 is TGTGCCAGCAGCTTCTCCGGGACGCACTATGGCTACACCTTC. Translated, it gives CASSFSGTHYGYTF.